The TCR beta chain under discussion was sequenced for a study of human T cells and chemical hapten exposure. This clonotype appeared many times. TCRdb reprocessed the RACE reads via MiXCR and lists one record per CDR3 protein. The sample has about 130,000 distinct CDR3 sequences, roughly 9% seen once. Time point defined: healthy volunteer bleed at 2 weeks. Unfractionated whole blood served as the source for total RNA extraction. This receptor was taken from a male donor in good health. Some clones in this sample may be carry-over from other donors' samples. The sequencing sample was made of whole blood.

As DNA, the CDR3 is TGCAGCGTTGAAGAACTAGCCGCTAACTATGGCTACACCTTC. It encodes CSVEELAANYGYTF. The chain employs TRBV29-1 and TRBJ1-2; no clear D. CDR1 SQVTM and CDR2 ANQGSEA come from the germline V gene. V lost 0 bases to trimming and J lost 0 bases, with 8 bases between them. CDR3 size: 14 residues.